Each of the 7 T cell receptor beta chains below was sequenced from the same sample in a study of blood T cell repertoires in COVID-19. Repertoires were generated with immunoSEQ multiplex PCR, while TCRdb's copy carries only in-frame clones and drops some. The sample lists roughly 200,000 clones, around 84% occurring once. The specimen sequenced was peripheral blood. These receptors were taken from an elderly woman with active or convalescent COVID-19.

This chain links TRBV13 with TRBJ2-3; 7 bases agree with TRBD2. The CDR3 consists of 16 residues. Losses at the gene ends were 1 base for V and 0 bases for J; bases not matched to a gene: 4. CDR1 and CDR2 (germline): PRHDT, FYEKMQ (reference sequence). The CDR3 DNA reads as TGTGCCAGCAGCTTAGTCGCAGCGGGGAGCACAGATACGCAGTATTTT. Amino acid sequence: CASSLVAAGSTDTQYF.

The rearrangement uses TRBV7-2 and TRBJ2-3, with TRBD2 identical over 7 bases. The CDR3 covers 16 residues. Germline V gene lookup returns CDR1 SGHTA and CDR2 FQGNSA. The J segment lost 4 bases and the V segment lost 1 base, leaving 8 bases of the junction unmatched. The CDR3 nucleotides are TGTGCCAGCAGCTTAGTGAGGACTAGAGGGGCAGATACGCAGTATTTT. It translates to CASSLVRTRGADTQYF.

The chain carries TRBV6-2 or TRBV6-3 and TRBJ2-5, with D perhaps matching TRBD1 (6 bases). The V gene lost 6 bases and the J gene lost 4 bases, with 18 bases spanning the gap. Germline V lookup: CDR1 MNHEY, CDR2 SVGEGT. The CDR3 has 15 amino acids. DNA of the CDR3: TGTGCCAGCAGCCCCTTAGCGCTCAGGGGAGAGACCCAGTACTTC. This sequence encodes CASSPLALRGETQYF.

The chain couples TRBV7-8 to TRBJ2-7, with 8 bases identical to TRBD2. The CDR3 runs 15 residues. The J segment lost 2 bases and the V segment lost 2 bases, leaving 5 bases of the junction unmatched. The V gene's germline CDR1 is SGHVS and CDR2 FQNEAQ. In DNA form, the CDR3 reads TGTGCCAGCAGCTTAATGGTAGCGGGAACCTACGAGCAGTACTTC. Protein sequence: CASSLMVAGTYEQYF.

The chain is built from TRBV5-1 and TRBJ2-5; the D gene is possibly TRBD1 (6 bases). This CDR3 contains 14 residues. CDR1 SGHRS and CDR2 YFSETQ come from the germline V gene. Trimming removed 4 bases from V and 5 bases from J, with 15 bases in between. CDR3 in amino acids: CASSEGQLGETQYF. In DNA form, the CDR3 reads TGCGCCAGCAGCGAGGGACAACTTGGGGAGACCCAGTACTTC.

The chain joins TRBV2 to TRBJ2-1; TRBD1 matches at 8 bases. This CDR3 comprises 12 residues. J lost 7 bases, V lost 8 bases, and 4 bases had no gene match. The germline gives CDR1 SNHLY, CDR2 FYNNEI. Here the CDR3 reads CASRQGPNEQFF. The CDR3 DNA reads TGTGCCAGCCGACAGGGGCCTAATGAGCAGTTCTTC.

V usage is TRBV2 and J usage is TRBJ2-7; possible D gene TRBD2, 6 bases. V gave up 1 base and J gave up 9 bases, with 10 bases separating them. The CDR3 sequence is 12 residues long. Germline CDR1 SNHLY, CDR2 FYNNEI. As DNA, the CDR3 is TGTGCCAGCAGTGAAGATAGGAGGGTGCAGTACTTC. The encoded protein is CASSEDRRVQYF.